The 13 T cell receptor beta chains listed next were all sequenced from one sample in a study of cytomegalovirus exposure and HLA in healthy donors. The PCR made use of 60 Vbeta and 13 Jbeta primers. Assay: immunoSEQ multiplex PCR; the TCRdb copy retains only in-frame clones and omits some. The sample holds 130,000 or so clones, 65% to 90% seen once. Specimen: PBMCs. The receptors were sampled from a man aged 25 to 40 in good health and CMV-seronegative.

This chain links TRBV6-5 with TRBJ2-7, with 9 bases lining up with TRBD1. V shed 6 bases, J shed 0 bases, and the junction held 6 bases outside the gene matches. This CDR3 is 15 amino acids long. In germline, CDR1 is MNHEY, CDR2 SVGAGI. DNA of the CDR3: TGTGCCAGCAGCCATGGGACAGGGTACTCCTACGAGCAGTACTTC. It specifies CASSHGTGYSYEQYF.

V gene TRBV29-1 combines with J gene TRBJ2-5, with 8 positions matching TRBD1. Trimming cost V 5 bases and J 3 bases; bases outside gene matches: 8. Germline CDR1 is SQVTM and CDR2 is ANQGSEA. The CDR3 has 14 amino acids. CDR3 loop: CSVRQGAFEETQYF. CDR3 bases: TGCAGCGTTCGGCAGGGGGCCTTCGAAGAGACCCAGTACTTC.

This clone was detected only a few times. The chain is built from TRBV2 and TRBJ2-1; 9 bases align to TRBD1. Per germline, CDR1 SNHLY and CDR2 FYNNEI. The V gene end was trimmed by 11 bases and the J gene end by 14 bases; junction bases not matched to a gene: 10. The CDR3 totals 11 residues. Here the CDR3 DNA reads TGTGCCGGCCGGGCCCGGGACAGGGAGTTCTTC. Its protein product is CAGRARDREFF.

This rearrangement joins TRBV5-1 to TRBJ1-2; no clear D gene. Looked up from germline, CDR1 is SGHRS and CDR2 is YFSETQ. Between the trimmed V and J ends, which lost 4 bases and 7 bases, there was a span of 11 bases. The CDR3 covers 12 residues. The chain's CDR3 is CASSPIEGGYTF. CDR3 coding DNA: TGCGCCAGCAGCCCGATAGAGGGTGGCTACACCTTC.

The chain has TRBV25-1 and TRBJ2-3; D may be TRBD1 (5 bases). V lost 5 bases and J lost 0, with 12 bases in between. CDR3 length equals 15 residues. Germline loops: CDR1 MGHDK, CDR2 SYGVNS. The CDR3 DNA is TGTGCCAGCAGTAGGACAACGCCTAGCACAGATACGCAGTATTTT. It translates to CASSRTTPSTDTQYF.

The chain combines TRBV9 with TRBJ2-1, with 9 bases lining up with TRBD1. The CDR3 has 18 amino acids. CDR1 is SGDLS and CDR2 is YYNGEE in the germline V gene. V shed 0 bases and J 4 bases; nucleotides not matched to a gene: 11. The CDR3 nucleotides are TGTGCCAGCAGCGTAGCTACAGGGACAGGGTGGGGGTACAATGAGCAGTTCTTC. Its protein is CASSVATGTGWGYNEQFF.

The chain has TRBV5-5 and TRBJ2-3; no definite D call. The CDR3 covers 14 residues. Germline V gene sequence: CDR1 SGHKS, CDR2 YYEKEE (reference sequence). V lost 0 bases and J 0 bases, leaving 5 bases between the germline ends. CDR3 in amino acids: CASSLETSTDTQYF. The CDR3 DNA is TGTGCCAGCAGCTTGGAGACTAGCACAGATACGCAGTATTTT. The full variable domain, rest sourced from reference TRBV5-5 and TRBJ2-3, is DAGVTQSPTHLIKTRGQQVTLRCSPISGHKSVSWYQQVLGQGPQFIFQYYEKEERGRGNFPDRFSARQFPNYSSELNVNALLLGDSALYLCASSLETSTDTQYFGPGTRLTVL.

This clone has only a few counts. The V and J genes are TRBV7-2 and TRBJ2-7, with 7 bases lining up with TRBD1. The CDR3 covers 14 residues. Per germline, CDR1 SGHTA and CDR2 FQGNSA. V was pared by 5 bases and J by 2 bases, with 6 bases of the junction left unmatched. The CDR3, as DNA: TGTGCCAGCAGCCCCCGACAGGGAACCTACGAGCAGTACTTC. It encodes CASSPRQGTYEQYF.

This chain links TRBV7-9 with TRBJ1-2; D may be TRBD1 (5 bases). CDR3 size: 14 residues. V was pared by 2 bases and J by 5 bases, with 12 bases between. Germline V gene sequence: CDR1 SEHNR, CDR2 FQNEAQ (reference sequence). DNA of the CDR3: TGTGCCAGCAGCTTACAGGGAATAGGGTATGGCTACACCTTC. Its translation is CASSLQGIGYGYTF. Supplemented by reference TRBV7-9 and TRBJ1-2, the full variable domain reads DTGVSQNPRHKITKRGQNVTFRCDPISEHNRLYWYRQTLGQGPEFLTYFQNEAQLEKSRLLSDRFSAERPKGSFSTLEIQRTEQGDSAMYLCASSLQGIGYGYTFGSGTRLTVV.

The rearrangement uses TRBV28 and TRBJ1-5, with 7 positions matching TRBD1. The length of the CDR3 is 16 residues. Trimming cost V 8 bases and J 2 bases; bases outside gene matches: 12. Germline CDR1 reads MDHEN; CDR2 reads SYDVKM. The CDR3 is CASWGQRLAGNQPQHF. Written as DNA, the CDR3 is TGTGCCAGCTGGGGACAGCGATTAGCAGGCAATCAGCCCCAGCATTTT.

This rearrangement joins TRBV19 to TRBJ2-2, with 11 bases fitting TRBD1. The J segment lost 6 bases and the V segment lost 5 bases, leaving 2 bases of the junction unmatched. The length of the CDR3 is 14 residues. CDR1 and CDR2 (germline): LNHDA, SQIVND (reference sequence). The CDR3 sequence: CASSLDRGPGELFF. The CDR3 DNA reads as TGTGCCAGTAGTCTGGACAGGGGGCCCGGGGAGCTGTTTTTT.

The chain carries TRBV6-1 and TRBJ2-5, with 7 bases that match TRBD2. The CDR3 has 12 amino acids. Germline V CDR1 and CDR2: MNHNS, SASEGT. The V and J ends lost 3 bases and 7 bases, in that order; junction bases with no gene match: 2. CDR3 sequence (DNA): TGTGCCAGCAGTGACCCGGGAGGGACCCAGTACTTC. It translates to CASSDPGGTQYF.

This clone has only a few counts. The chain joins TRBV4-1 to TRBJ2-1; 12 nucleotides line up with TRBD2. Germline loops: CDR1 MGHRA, CDR2 YSYEKL. Germline trimming cut 0 bases from V and 8 bases from J; bases unmatched to any gene: 8. This CDR3 comprises 17 residues. The CDR3 is CASSQERGLAGEDEQFF. The DNA for the CDR3 is TGCGCCAGCAGCCAAGAAAGGGGACTAGCGGGTGAGGATGAGCAGTTCTTC.